The clone carrying this TCR beta chain was counted once. Measured with immunoSEQ multiplex PCR; TCRdb has only the in-frame clones, and not every one. The table lists around 20,000 clones, just under 75% of them singletons. This entry is derived from a study of OX40 agonist ivuxolimab in advanced cancers. The CDR3 totals 15 residues. Trimming removed 3 bases at V and 0 bases at J, with 12 bases between. Germline lookup yields CDR1 ENHRY and CDR2 SYGVKD. The sample in question was CD4+ or CD8+ T cells sorted from blood, obtained in a trial of the OX40 agonist ivuxolimab. This receptor was obtained from an adult with an advanced solid tumor such as melanoma, head and neck, liver or kidney cancer. The chain combines TRBV10-3 with TRBJ2-7; weak D call: TRBD2 (5 bases). In DNA, the CDR3 is TGTGCCATCAGTGATGGTGTCGGGGTCTCCTACGAGCAGTACTTC. Translation gives CAISDGVGVSYEQYF.